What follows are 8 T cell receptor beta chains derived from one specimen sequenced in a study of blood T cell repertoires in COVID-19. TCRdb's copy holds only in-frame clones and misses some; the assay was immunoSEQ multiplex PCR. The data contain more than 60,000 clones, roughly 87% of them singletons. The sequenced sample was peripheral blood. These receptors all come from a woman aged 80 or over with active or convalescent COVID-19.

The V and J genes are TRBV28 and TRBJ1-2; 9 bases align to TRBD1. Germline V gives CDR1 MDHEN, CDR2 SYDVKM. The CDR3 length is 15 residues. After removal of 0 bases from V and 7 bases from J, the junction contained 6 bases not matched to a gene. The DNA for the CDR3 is TGTGCCAGCAGTTTATGGCACACAGGGGGCGGTGGCTACACCTTC. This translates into CASSLWHTGGGGYTF.

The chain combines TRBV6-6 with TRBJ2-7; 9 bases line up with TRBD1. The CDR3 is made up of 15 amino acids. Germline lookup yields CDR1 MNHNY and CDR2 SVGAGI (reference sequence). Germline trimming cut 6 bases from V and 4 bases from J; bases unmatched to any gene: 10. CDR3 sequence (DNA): TGTGCCAGCAGCAAGCCGGGACAGGGTTTTTACGAGCAGTACTTC. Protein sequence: CASSKPGQGFYEQYF.

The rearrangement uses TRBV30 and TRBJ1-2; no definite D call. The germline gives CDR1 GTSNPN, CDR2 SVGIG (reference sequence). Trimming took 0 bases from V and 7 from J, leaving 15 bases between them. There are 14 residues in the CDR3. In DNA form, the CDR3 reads TGTGCCTGGAGTGTTTCGAGGTTATCGGGTGGCTACACCTTC. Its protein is CAWSVSRLSGGYTF.

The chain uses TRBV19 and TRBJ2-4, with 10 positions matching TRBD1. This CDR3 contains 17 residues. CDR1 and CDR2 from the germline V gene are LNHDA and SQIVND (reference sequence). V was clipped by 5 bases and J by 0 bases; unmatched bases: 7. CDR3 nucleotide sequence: TGTGCCAGTAGTGCTCAGGGGACAGGGGTAGCCAAAAACATTCAGTACTTC. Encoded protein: CASSAQGTGVAKNIQYF. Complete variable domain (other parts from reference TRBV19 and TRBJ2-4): DGGITQSPKYLFRKEGQNVTLSCEQNLNHDAMYWYRQDPGQGLRLIYYSQIVNDFQKGDIAEGYSVSREKKESFPLTVTSAQKNPTAFYLCASSAQGTGVAKNIQYFGAGTRLSVL.

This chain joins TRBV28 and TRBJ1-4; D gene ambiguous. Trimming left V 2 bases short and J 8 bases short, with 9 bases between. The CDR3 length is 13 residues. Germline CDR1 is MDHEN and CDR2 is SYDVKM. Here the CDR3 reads CASSLTQAEKLFF. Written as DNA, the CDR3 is TGTGCCAGCAGTTTAACCCAAGCGGAAAAACTGTTTTTT.

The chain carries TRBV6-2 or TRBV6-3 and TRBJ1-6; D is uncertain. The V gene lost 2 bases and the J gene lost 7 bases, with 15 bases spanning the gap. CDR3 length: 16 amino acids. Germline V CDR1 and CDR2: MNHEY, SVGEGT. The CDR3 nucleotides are TGTGCCAGCAGTTACAGGGTCCGGGCGGGGAATTCACCCCTCCACTTT. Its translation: CASSYRVRAGNSPLHF.

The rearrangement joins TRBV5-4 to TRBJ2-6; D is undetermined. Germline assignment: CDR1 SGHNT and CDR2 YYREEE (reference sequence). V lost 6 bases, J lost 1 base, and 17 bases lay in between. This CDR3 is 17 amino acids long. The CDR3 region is CASNKQTVASGANVLTF. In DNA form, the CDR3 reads TGTGCCAGCAACAAACAAACCGTAGCTTCTGGGGCCAACGTCCTGACTTTC.

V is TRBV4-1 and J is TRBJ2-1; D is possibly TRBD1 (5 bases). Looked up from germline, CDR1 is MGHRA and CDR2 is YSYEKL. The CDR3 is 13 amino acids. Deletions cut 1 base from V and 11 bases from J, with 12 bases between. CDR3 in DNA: TGCGCCAGCAGCCAAGGGTGGGCGGACAAGCAGTTCTTC. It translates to CASSQGWADKQFF.